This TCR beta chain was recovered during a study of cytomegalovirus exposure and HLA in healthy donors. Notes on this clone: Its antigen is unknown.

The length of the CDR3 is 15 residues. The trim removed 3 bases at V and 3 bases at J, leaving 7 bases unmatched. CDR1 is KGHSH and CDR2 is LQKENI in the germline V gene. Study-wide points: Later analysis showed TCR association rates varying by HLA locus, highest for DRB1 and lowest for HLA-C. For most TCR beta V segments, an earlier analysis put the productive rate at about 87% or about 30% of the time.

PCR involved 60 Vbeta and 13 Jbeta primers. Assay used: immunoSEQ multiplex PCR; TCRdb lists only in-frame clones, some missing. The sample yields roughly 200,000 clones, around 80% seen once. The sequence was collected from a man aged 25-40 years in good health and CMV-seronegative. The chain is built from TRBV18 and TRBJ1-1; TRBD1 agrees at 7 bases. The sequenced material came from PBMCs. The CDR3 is CASSPEGAGYTEAFF. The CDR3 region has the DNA TGTGCCAGCTCACCTGAGGGGGCAGGGTACACTGAAGCTTTCTTT.